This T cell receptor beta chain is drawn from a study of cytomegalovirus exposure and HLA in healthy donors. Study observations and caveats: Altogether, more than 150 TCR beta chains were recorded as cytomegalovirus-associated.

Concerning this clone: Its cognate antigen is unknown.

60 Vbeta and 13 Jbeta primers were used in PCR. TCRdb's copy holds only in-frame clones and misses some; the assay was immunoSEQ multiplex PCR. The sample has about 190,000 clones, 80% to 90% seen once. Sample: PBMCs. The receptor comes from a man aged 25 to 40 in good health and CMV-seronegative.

Written as DNA, the CDR3 is TGTGCCAGCTCACGACAGGCAGCTATGGACACTGAAGCTTTCTTT. Protein sequence: CASSRQAAMDTEAFF. The rearrangement joins TRBV18 to TRBJ1-1, with D tentatively TRBD1 (6 bases). The CDR3 is 15 residues long. V gave up 4 bases and J gave up 3 bases, with 15 bases separating them. CDR1 is KGHSH and CDR2 is LQKENI in the germline V gene.